Listed below are T cell receptor beta chains from one sample, sequenced in a study of T cell responses to AZD1222 COVID-19 vaccine. Only in-frame clones appear in the TCRdb table, and some are missing; sequencing was by immunoSEQ multiplex PCR. The sample lists tens of thousands of clones, roughly 90% occurring once. The sample was peripheral blood, taken on day 0 of AZD1222 vaccination. All receptors come from an adult in good health. Each CDR3 is given with its conserved first and last residue. The D gene is left open where the match is weak. The listing skips clone size in some rows; elsewhere it reads once, few, many or a size class.

>TRBV6-5|NA|TRBD2|TRBJ2-5
CASSYSWLAGGETQYF
TGTGCCAGCAGTTACTCTTGGCTAGCGGGCGGAGAGACCCAGTACTTC
>TRBV15|NA|TRBD1|TRBJ1-2
CATSRTRDRQNYGYTF
TGTGCCACCAGCAGAACCCGGGACAGGCAAAACTATGGCTACACCTTC
>TRBV19|NA|TRBD1|TRBJ1-5
CASSWTGSSNQPQHF
TGTGCCAGTAGTTGGACAGGGTCTAGCAATCAGCCCCAGCATTTT
>TRBV28|NA|NA|TRBJ1-1
CASSLIFRNTEAFF
TGTGCCAGCAGTTTGATATTTCGGAACACTGAAGCTTTCTTT
>TRBV19|NA|TRBD2|TRBJ2-2
CASSIEETSGNTGELFF
TGTGCCAGTAGTATAGAGGAGACTAGCGGGAACACCGGGGAGCTGTTTTTT
>TRBV4-2|NA|TRBD2|TRBJ2-1
CASSQDLGREEQFF
TGTGCCAGCAGCCAAGATCTCGGGAGGGAGGAGCAGTTCTTC
>TRBV28|NA|TRBD1|TRBJ1-1
CASSLLPGQGGAEAFF
TGTGCCAGCAGTCTTCTCCCGGGACAGGGTGGAGCTGAAGCTTTCTTT
>TRBV30|NA|NA|TRBJ1-1
CACRDIEAFF
TGTGCCTGTAGAGATATCGAAGCTTTCTTT
>TRBV5-4|NA|TRBD2|TRBJ2-1
CASSLLLTSGNYNEQFF
TGTGCCAGCAGCTTGCTACTGACTAGCGGGAATTACAATGAGCAGTTCTTC
>TRBV30|NA|NA|TRBJ1-2
CGCNAGTNYGYTF
TGTGGGTGCAACGCGGGTACTAACTATGGCTACACCTTC
>TRBV12-3/TRBV12-4|NA|NA|TRBJ2-5
CASSLGTKETQYF
TGTGCCAGCAGTTTGGGCACAAAAGAGACCCAGTACTTC
>TRBV19|NA|TRBD1|TRBJ1-4
CASSRSHGTGREKLFF
TGTGCCAGTAGTAGATCCCATGGGACAGGACGAGAAAAACTGTTTTTT
>TRBV27|NA|NA|TRBJ2-7
CASSLTRRDEQYF
TGTGCCAGCAGTTTAACTAGACGGGACGAGCAGTACTTC
>TRBV2|NA|NA|TRBJ1-4
CASIPTDRDNLFF
TGTGCCAGCATTCCGACTGACCGGGACAATCTGTTTTTT
>TRBV6-1|NA|NA|TRBJ2-6
CASSGKVGQRSGANVLTF
TGTGCCAGCAGTGGGAAAGTGGGACAACGCTCTGGGGCCAACGTCCTGACTTTC
>TRBV10-1|NA|NA|TRBJ1-1
CAVRTVGITEAFF
TGCGCCGTAAGGACAGTGGGTATCACTGAAGCTTTCTTT
>TRBV7-2|NA|NA|TRBJ1-3
CASTHLLSGNTIYF
TGTGCCAGCACCCATCTCCTCTCTGGAAACACCATATATTTT
>TRBV12-3/TRBV12-4|NA|NA|TRBJ1-1
CASSLTRNTEAFF
TGTGCCAGCAGTCTTACACGCAACACTGAAGCTTTCTTT
>TRBV19|NA|NA|TRBJ2-1
CASSQYRSSYNEQFF
TGTGCCAGTAGTCAATATAGAAGCTCCTACAATGAGCAGTTCTTC
>TRBV2|NA|NA|TRBJ2-2
CASSEAGRAGELFF
TGTGCCAGCAGTGAAGCGGGGCGGGCCGGGGAGCTGTTTTTT
>TRBV27|NA|NA|TRBJ1-2
CASRKDPSGHYGYTF
TGTGCCAGCAGAAAGGACCCATCCGGTCACTATGGCTACACCTTC
>TRBV4-3|NA|NA|TRBJ1-1
CASSQGSGTFEAFF
TGCGCCAGCAGCCAAGGCTCCGGGACCTTTGAAGCTTTCTTT
>TRBV30|NA|TRBD2|TRBJ2-1
CACLSGSGYNEQFF
TGTGCCTGCCTTAGCGGGAGCGGGTACAATGAGCAGTTCTTC
>TRBV5-4|NA|TRBD1|TRBJ2-1
CASSRTGDEHNEQFF
TGTGCCAGCAGCCGGACAGGGGATGAACACAATGAGCAGTTCTTC
>TRBV7-2|NA|NA|TRBJ1-1
CASSLEWGTGTEAFF
TGTGCCAGCAGCTTAGAGTGGGGAACGGGGACTGAAGCTTTCTTT
>TRBV6-2/TRBV6-3|NA|NA|TRBJ2-5
CASSGRYQETQYF
TGTGCCAGCAGTGGACGGTACCAAGAGACCCAGTACTTC
>TRBV4-1|NA|NA|TRBJ1-2
CASSQDRGIYGYTF
TGCGCCAGCAGCCAAGATAGGGGCATCTATGGCTACACCTTC
>TRBV2|NA|NA|TRBJ2-2
CASSVAGTANTGELFF
TGTGCCAGCAGTGTAGCCGGGACGGCGAACACCGGGGAGCTGTTTTTT
>TRBV19|NA|TRBD2|TRBJ2-1
CASSSTGGIGNEQFF
TGTGCCAGTAGTTCAACGGGGGGGATAGGCAATGAGCAGTTCTTC
>TRBV7-2|NA|NA|TRBJ1-4
CASSQQGLEEKLFF
TGTGCCAGCAGCCAACAGGGTCTTGAGGAAAAACTGTTTTTT
>TRBV7-9|NA|TRBD1|TRBJ1-2
CASSLGTGTGIGYTF
TGTGCCAGCAGCTTAGGTACCGGGACAGGAATTGGCTACACCTTC
>TRBV6-5|NA|NA|TRBJ1-6
CASSYSLGDSPLHF
TGTGCCAGCAGTTACTCACTGGGGGATTCACCCCTCCACTTT
>TRBV5-4|NA|TRBD1|TRBJ2-3
CASSLSGTAVLNTDTQYF
TGTGCCAGCAGCCTATCCGGGACAGCGGTCCTTAACACAGATACGCAGTATTTT
>TRBV5-4|once|NA|TRBJ1-1
CASSLDSLNTEAFF
TGTGCCAGCAGCTTGGACAGTTTGAACACTGAAGCTTTCTTT
>TRBV6-1|NA|NA|TRBJ1-2
CASSSGQADF
TGTGCCAGCAGTTCCGGCCAGGCTGACTTC
>TRBV24-1|NA|TRBD1|TRBJ1-2
CATSDSGQGARGYTF
TGTGCCACCAGTGATTCGGGACAGGGGGCCCGTGGCTACACCTTC